This is a list of T cell receptor beta chains from one sample in a study of PD-1 blockade in classical Hodgkin lymphoma. TCRdb's copy holds only in-frame clones and misses some; the assay was immunoSEQ multiplex PCR. The sample lists tens of thousands of clones, around 80% seen once, with roughly 12% in the top ten. This material consisted of peripheral blood mononuclear cells (PBMCs), taken at baseline. All receptors derive from a human donor with classical Hodgkin lymphoma. CDR3s include the opening cysteine and the closing phenylalanine or tryptophan. Fields, in order: V gene, J gene, D gene, clone size, CDR3 protein, CDR3 DNA. D genes are given only for firm matches. Size tells how often a clone was seen (once, few, many) or the class of an expanded clone, and some rows leave it out.

>TRBV9|TRBJ2-2|.|.
CASTEGGFRYTGELFF
TGTGCCAGCACCGAGGGGGGCTTCCGCTACACCGGGGAGCTGTTTTTT
>TRBV5-6|TRBJ2-7|.|.
CASSRTGLGYEQYF
TGTGCCAGCAGCCGCACAGGGTTGGGCTACGAGCAGTACTTC
>TRBV7-9|TRBJ1-6|.|.
CASSSPLDPGPTNSPLHF
TGTGCCAGCAGCTCGCCTTTAGATCCGGGCCCAACAAATTCACCCCTCCACTTT
>TRBV13|TRBJ2-7|TRBD1|.
CASSLGGQGNEQYF
TGTGCCAGCAGCTTAGGGGGACAGGGGAACGAGCAGTACTTC
>TRBV5-1|TRBJ2-7|TRBD1|.
CASSSGRDWGTGGFNEQYF
TGCGCCAGCAGCTCCGGTAGGGACTGGGGGACAGGGGGGTTCAACGAGCAGTACTTC
>TRBV5-5|TRBJ1-4|TRBD1|once
CASSGHPGQANEKLFF
TGTGCCAGCAGCGGGCATCCGGGACAGGCGAATGAAAAACTGTTTTTT
>TRBV4-3|TRBJ2-3|.|once
CASSQDRNTQYF
TGCGCCAGCAGCCAAGATAGGAATACGCAGTATTTT
>TRBV5-5|TRBJ1-2|TRBD1|.
CASSPGTGSESYTF
TGTGCCAGCAGCCCGGGGACAGGGAGTGAAAGCTACACCTTC
>TRBV4-3|TRBJ2-2|TRBD1|.
CASSHTTGTGELFF
TGCGCCAGCAGCCATACGACAGGGACCGGGGAGCTGTTTTTT
>TRBV5-6|TRBJ1-2|TRBD1|.
CASSPGQYYGYTF
TGTGCCAGCAGCCCGGGACAGTACTATGGCTACACCTTC
>TRBV5-8|TRBJ2-1|TRBD1|.
CASSLGWDRSYNEQFF
TGTGCCAGCAGCTTGGGTTGGGACAGATCCTACAATGAGCAGTTCTTC
>TRBV29-1|TRBJ1-2|.|.
CSVEAGGRRSYGYTF
TGCAGCGTTGAAGCCGGGGGCAGAAGAAGCTATGGCTACACCTTC
>TRBV5-4|TRBJ2-2|TRBD1|.
CASSTETGTGGGELFF
TGTGCCAGCAGCACAGAGACCGGGACAGGGGGCGGGGAGCTGTTTTTT
>TRBV4-3|TRBJ2-2|.|.
CAHGVVTGELFF
TGCGCTCACGGGGTAGTAACCGGGGAGCTGTTTTTT
>TRBV15|TRBJ2-5|TRBD1|.
CATSRDFKTGGETQYF
TGTGCCACCAGCAGGGATTTCAAGACAGGGGGGGAGACCCAGTACTTC
>TRBV11-2|TRBJ2-4|.|.
CASSWARGAENIQYF
TGTGCCAGCAGCTGGGCAAGGGGCGCTGAAAACATTCAGTACTTC
>TRBV7-8|TRBJ1-1|.|.
CASWGVDTEAFF
TGTGCCTCGTGGGGTGTGGACACTGAAGCTTTCTTT
>TRBV7-2|TRBJ2-2|.|.
CASSLDGRNTGELFF
TGTGCCAGCAGCTTAGATGGCCGGAACACCGGGGAGCTGTTTTTT
>TRBV18|TRBJ1-1|.|few
CASSPGGVNTEAFF
TGTGCCAGCTCACCTGGGGGCGTGAACACTGAAGCTTTCTTT
>TRBV30|TRBJ2-5|.|once
CAWNDGRETQYF
TGTGCCTGGAATGACGGTAGAGAGACCCAGTACTTC
>TRBV10-3|TRBJ2-2|TRBD1|.
CAISEEDRGQTGELFF
TGTGCCATCAGTGAGGAGGACAGGGGGCAGACCGGGGAGCTGTTTTTT
>TRBV6-6|TRBJ2-7|TRBD1|.
CASRNEGRGQYEQYF
TGTGCCAGCAGAAATGAGGGCAGGGGGCAGTACGAGCAGTACTTC